This is a list of T cell receptor beta chains from one sample in a study of blood T cell repertoires in COVID-19. Measured with immunoSEQ multiplex PCR; TCRdb has only the in-frame clones, and not every one. The sample records under 300,000 clones, 65% to 90% being singletons. The specimen sequenced was peripheral blood. The receptors were sampled from an older woman with active or convalescent COVID-19. CDR3s include the opening cysteine and the closing phenylalanine or tryptophan. The D gene is left open where the match is weak. Clone size, where shown, is once, few, many, or a class for clones that have expanded.

>-|TRBD2|TRBJ2-1|TRBV29-1
TGCAGCGTTGATAGTCTTGGTATGGGGGGGTACGATGAGCAGTTCTTC
CSVDSLGMGGYDEQFF
>-|-|TRBJ1-2|TRBV12-3/TRBV12-4
TGTGCCAGCAGCCCAGGGTTTTTTGGTGGCTACACCTTC
CASSPGFFGGYTF
>-|-|TRBJ1-1|TRBV5-5
TGTGCCAGCAGCTCGGCGGGGGGAATAGGGACTGAAGCTTTCTTT
CASSSAGGIGTEAFF
>-|-|TRBJ2-1|TRBV19
TGTGCCAGTAGTATAGATCCCCCCGTGGAGCAGTTCTTC
CASSIDPPVEQFF
>-|-|TRBJ2-3|TRBV3-1/TRBV3-2
TGTGCCAGCAGCCCGATAGGCAAAGGAGCAGATACGCAGTATTTT
CASSPIGKGADTQYF
>-|-|TRBJ1-5|TRBV7-8
TGTGCCAGCAGCTTAGGGGCAGCTATTAGCAATCAGCCCCAGCATTTT
CASSLGAAISNQPQHF
>-|-|TRBJ1-2|TRBV3-1/TRBV3-2
TGTGCCAGCAGCCAAACTACCTTTAACTATGGCTACACCTTC
CASSQTTFNYGYTF
>-|TRBD1|TRBJ1-1|TRBV3-1/TRBV3-2
TGTGCCAGCAGCCAAGCTGGGGGACAGTACACTGAAGCTTTCTTT
CASSQAGGQYTEAFF
>-|-|TRBJ1-5|TRBV7-9
TGTGCCAGCAGCCAAAGCAATCAGCCCCAGCATTTT
CASSQSNQPQHF
>-|-|TRBJ1-1|TRBV7-3
TGTGCCAGCAGCTTAAAGGTTGCGGGAGAAGCTTTCTTT
CASSLKVAGEAFF
>-|-|TRBJ2-1|TRBV21-1
TGTGCCAGCAGCTTACGACTAGCGGGTATCTACAATGAGCAGTTCTTC
CASSLRLAGIYNEQFF
>-|-|TRBJ2-7|TRBV13
TGTGCCAGCAGCTTAGAATCCCACTACGAGCAGTACTTC
CASSLESHYEQYF
>-|TRBD2|TRBJ2-7|TRBV6-1
TGTGCCACCGCAATAGCGGGGGATTACGGCGAGCAGTACTTC
CATAIAGDYGEQYF
>-|-|TRBJ1-4|TRBV6-1
TGTGCCAGCAGTTATCCGGGGATTGAAAAACTGTTTTTT
CASSYPGIEKLFF
>-|TRBD2|TRBJ2-7|TRBV7-2
TGTGCCAGCAGCTTAGACTCTAGGAACGCCGGGGGGGCCAACGAGCAGTACTTC
CASSLDSRNAGGANEQYF
>-|TRBD1|TRBJ2-2|TRBV7-3
TGTGCCAGCGGGCAACCGGGACAGGGGTCATCCGGGGAGCTGTTTTTT
CASGQPGQGSSGELFF
>-|-|TRBJ1-1|TRBV18
TGTGCCAGCTCACCTCTTAACACTGAAGCTTTCTTT
CASSPLNTEAFF
>-|-|TRBJ1-6|TRBV10-1
TGCGCCAGCAGTGAGGCAGGGTACTCACCCCTCCACTTT
CASSEAGYSPLHF
>-|TRBD2|TRBJ2-3|TRBV9
TGTGCCAGCAGCGTAGTGGCGGGGGGGCCGCATACGCAGTATTTT
CASSVVAGGPHTQYF
>-|-|TRBJ2-1|TRBV7-3
TGTGCCAGCAGCGCTTCAACGGGGGATGAGCAGTTCTTC
CASSASTGDEQFF
>-|-|TRBJ1-6|TRBV30
TGTGCCTGGGAGAGTCTGCCGGAAGAGGATTCACCCCTCCACTTT
CAWESLPEEDSPLHF
>-|TRBD1|TRBJ2-1|TRBV19
TGTGCCTGCTCCCCCGTGACAGGGGGCAATGAGCAGTTCTTC
CACSPVTGGNEQFF
>-|TRBD1|TRBJ1-2|TRBV30
TGTGCCTGGGTCACAGGGGTGGGCTACACCTTC
CAWVTGVGYTF
>-|-|TRBJ1-1|TRBV11-2
TGTGCCAGCAGCTTGTACGGGAGCACTGAAGCTTTCTTT
CASSLYGSTEAFF
>-|TRBD1|TRBJ1-1|TRBV19
TGTGCCAGTAGTGCGGGGTCAGGGGGCGGGGACACTGAAGCTTTCTTT
CASSAGSGGGDTEAFF
>-|-|TRBJ1-6|TRBV27
TGTGCCAGCAGTTTAAAATGGGACACCACGAATTCACCCCTCCACTTT
CASSLKWDTTNSPLHF
>-|-|TRBJ2-7|TRBV2
TGTGCCAGCAGTGACAGCTACGAGCAGTACTTC
CASSDSYEQYF
>-|TRBD2|TRBJ2-5|TRBV6-6
TGTGCCAGCAGTTATGCGGCTAGCGGGTTCGGGACCCAGTACTTC
CASSYAASGFGTQYF
>-|TRBD2|TRBJ2-1|TRBV20-1
TGCAGTGCTAGTAAGCCCGGGACTAGCGGCAATGAGCAGTTCTTC
CSASKPGTSGNEQFF
>-|TRBD2|TRBJ2-7|TRBV19
TGTGCCAGTAGCCGGACTAGCGGGGGCCCGAGCTCCTACGAGCAGTACTTC
CASSRTSGGPSSYEQYF
>-|-|TRBJ1-4|TRBV3-1/TRBV3-2
TGTGCCAGCAGCCAAGATATCGCAGGGGCTAATGAAAAACTGTTTTTT
CASSQDIAGANEKLFF
>-|TRBD2|TRBJ2-3|TRBV6-2/TRBV6-3
TGTGCCAGCAGCCACAGGACTAGCGGGGGCCTCTTCACTGGTACGCAGTATTTT
CASSHRTSGGLFTGTQYF
>once|-|TRBJ1-3|TRBV28
TGTGCCAGCAGTTTTTTAGTTGGGCCTGGAAACACCATATATTTT
CASSFLVGPGNTIYF
>-|TRBD1|TRBJ1-4|TRBV7-3
TGTGCCAGCAGCTTATCGGGACAGGGTAATGAAAAACTGTTTTTT
CASSLSGQGNEKLFF
>-|-|TRBJ2-7|TRBV7-2
TGTGCCAGCAGCTTATTCGGGGAAACCTACGAGCAGTACTTC
CASSLFGETYEQYF
>-|TRBD2|TRBJ2-5|TRBV6-5
TGTGCCAGCAGTTACAGTTGGCGGGGGGCCAAAGAGACCCAGTACTTC
CASSYSWRGAKETQYF
>-|TRBD1|TRBJ2-2|TRBV7-3
TGTGCCAGCAGCCTGAGGACAGGGGGGATCACCGGGGAGCTGTTTTTT
CASSLRTGGITGELFF